Below, 27 T cell receptor beta chains from the same sample are listed, as sequenced in a study of blood T cell repertoires in COVID-19. The table came from immunoSEQ multiplex PCR; TCRdb's copy has only in-frame clones and leaves some out. Among approximately 170,000 clones, roughly nine tenths were seen once, and the ten largest hold 9.5% to 13%. The sequencing sample was made of peripheral blood. The receptors were sampled from a woman aged 60-75 years with COVID-19, enrolled during active disease.

The chain recombines TRBV7-9 with TRBJ1-1; tentatively, D is TRBD1 (5 bases). The germline V and J ends were trimmed by 4 bases and 2 bases, with 14 bases remaining between them. The CDR3 spans 15 residues. Germline V CDR1 and CDR2: SEHNR, FQNEAQ (reference sequence). The DNA for the CDR3 is TGTGCCAGCAGCTATAGTGGGGCTGCAAACACTGAAGCTTTCTTT. Residues: CASSYSGAANTEAFF.

The chain couples TRBV9 to TRBJ2-7; 7 bases match TRBD1. In germline, CDR1 is SGDLS, CDR2 YYNGEE. This CDR3 is built from 16 residues. Trimming at V came to 0 bases and at J to 3 bases, leaving 9 bases not matched to a gene. Written as DNA, the CDR3 is TGTGCCAGCAGCGTAGAGCCGGGACAGCCTTTCTACGAGCAGTACTTC. Amino acids: CASSVEPGQPFYEQYF.

This clone appeared once. V is TRBV27 and J is TRBJ1-2, with 7 bases that match TRBD1. Germline loops: CDR1 MNHEY, CDR2 SMNVEV (reference sequence). This CDR3 comprises 15 residues. Trimming cost V 5 bases and J 7 bases; bases outside gene matches: 13. CDR3 sequence (DNA): TGTGCCAGCAGTCTAGCAAGACAGGGCGTGGGTGGCTACACCTTC. Encoded protein: CASSLARQGVGGYTF.

V usage is TRBV6-2 or TRBV6-3 and J usage is TRBJ2-3; D may be TRBD1 (6 bases). There are 16 residues in the CDR3. V lost 2 bases to trimming and J lost 1 base, with 13 bases between them. CDR1 is MNHEY, CDR2 SVGEGT, per germline. In DNA, the CDR3 is TGTGCCAGCAGTTACGAATCAGGGGACGGCACAGATACGCAGTATTTT. Amino acids: CASSYESGDGTDTQYF.

J is TRBJ1-2 and V is TRBV9; a possible D gene is TRBD1 (6 bases). V was shortened by 0 bases and J by 4 bases, with 13 bases between the two germline ends. Looked up from germline, CDR1 is SGDLS and CDR2 is YYNGEE. The CDR3 loop spans 15 amino acids. CDR3 coding DNA: TGTGCCAGCAGCGTAGTGGCAGGGGACCCCTATGGCTACACCTTC. Translated: CASSVVAGDPYGYTF.

The J gene is TRBJ2-1, the V gene TRBV7-9; the match to TRBD2 covers 10 bases. Germline CDR1 SEHNR, CDR2 FQNEAQ (reference sequence). This CDR3 is built from 16 residues. The trim removed 1 base at V and 7 bases at J, leaving 7 bases unmatched. The CDR3 protein is CASSLESGRAGNEQFF. The CDR3, as DNA: TGTGCCAGCAGCTTAGAGAGCGGGAGGGCCGGAAATGAGCAGTTCTTC.

V usage is TRBV7-2 and J usage is TRBJ1-3; D not resolved. This CDR3 is 15 amino acids long. Germline CDR1 and CDR2: SGHTA and FQGNSA. Trimming cost V 1 base and J 4 bases, with 11 bases left between them. DNA for the CDR3: TGTGCCAGCAGCTTAGAGACTATCCCCGGAAACACCATATATTTT. Translation gives CASSLETIPGNTIYF.

The table lists this clone with a count of one. The gene calls are TRBV7-9 and TRBJ1-1; D is undetermined. Trimming shortened V by 5 bases and J by 10 bases, and 11 bases separated the two germline ends. CDR1 is SEHNR, CDR2 FQNEAQ, per germline (reference sequence). The CDR3 extends over 11 amino acids. The CDR3: CASSTPTGAFF. The CDR3 coding sequence is TGTGCCAGCAGCACTCCAACGGGAGCTTTCTTT.

This clone was counted only a few times. The J gene is TRBJ2-1, the V gene TRBV6-5, with D tentatively TRBD2 (6 bases). With 0 bases removed from V and 3 bases from J, the gap between germline ends came to 9 bases. Germline lookup yields CDR1 MNHEY and CDR2 SVGAGI. This CDR3 is 15 amino acids long. The CDR3 is CASSYSGTDYNEQFF. The CDR3 bases are TGTGCCAGCAGTTACTCCGGGACTGACTACAATGAGCAGTTCTTC.

This clone has only one observation. The chain recombines TRBV5-1 with TRBJ1-4; possibly TRBD1 for D (5 bases). Germline V gives CDR1 SGHRS, CDR2 YFSETQ. Trimming removed 4 bases from V and 5 bases from J, with 12 bases in between. This CDR3 region has 14 residues. The CDR3 is CASSPTASNEKLFF. The CDR3 region has the DNA TGCGCCAGCAGCCCGACAGCTTCAAATGAAAAACTGTTTTTT.

This chain links TRBV6-2 or TRBV6-3 with TRBJ2-7, with 9 bases identical to TRBD2. V lost 5 bases, J lost 2 bases, and 10 bases stayed unmatched. The CDR3 is 16 amino acids. CDR1 MNHEY and CDR2 SVGEGT come from the germline V gene. The DNA for the CDR3 is TGTGCCAGCAGTAAAGGGCTAGCGGGGTCAACCTACGAGCAGTACTTC. This sequence encodes CASSKGLAGSTYEQYF.

The V and J genes are TRBV27 and TRBJ1-2, with 8 bases fitting TRBD1. CDR3 length equals 13 residues. With 3 bases clipped from V and 8 bases from J, the junction kept 5 bases outside the gene matches. Germline lookup yields CDR1 MNHEY and CDR2 SMNVEV (reference sequence). The CDR3 reads CASSLYGTGGYTF. Here the CDR3 DNA reads TGTGCCAGCAGTTTGTATGGGACAGGCGGCTACACCTTC.

A few counts support this clone. The rearrangement links TRBV6-5 to TRBJ2-7, with a possible D match to TRBD2 (6 bases). CDR3 length: 12 residues. Germline CDR1 and CDR2: MNHEY and SVGAGI. The V and J ends lost 0 bases and 6 bases respectively, with 6 bases between them. The CDR3 here is CASSYSTSEQYF. The CDR3 nucleotides read TGTGCCAGCAGTTACTCGACTAGCGAGCAGTACTTC.

This chain uses TRBV7-9 with TRBJ1-1, with TRBD1 matching over 7 bases. With V trimmed by 4 bases and J by 0 bases, 5 bases remained unmatched. Germline CDR1 and CDR2: SEHNR and FQNEAQ (reference sequence). The CDR3 length is 15 residues. The CDR3 sequence: CASSWGQQMNTEAFF. The CDR3, as DNA: TGTGCCAGCAGCTGGGGACAGCAGATGAACACTGAAGCTTTCTTT.

This clone was detected only once. This chain links TRBV28 with TRBJ2-2, with TRBD1 matching over 12 bases. Per germline, CDR1 MDHEN and CDR2 SYDVKM. The junction had 9 bases not matched to a gene; V was cut back by 6 bases and J by 7 bases. The CDR3 is 16 residues long. The CDR3 is CASRRQGQGAVGELFF. The CDR3 nucleotides are TGTGCCAGCAGAAGACAGGGACAGGGGGCGGTCGGGGAGCTGTTTTTT.

The chain couples TRBV19 to TRBJ2-2; D unclear. Germline CDR1 is LNHDA and CDR2 is SQIVND (reference sequence). Trimming shortened V by 0 bases and J by 0 bases, and 8 bases separated the two germline ends. The CDR3 covers 16 residues. The CDR3, as DNA: TGTGCCAGTAGTATAGAAGGCGGAACGAACACCGGGGAGCTGTTTTTT. Translating gives CASSIEGGTNTGELFF.

Notes on this clone: The same CDR3 is also encoded by other DNA sequences in this sample. The V call is TRBV6-5, the J call TRBJ1-2, with D possibly TRBD1 on 6 matching bases. V shed 6 bases and J shed 0 bases, with 8 bases lying between them. The CDR3 loop spans 13 amino acids. Germline V lookup: CDR1 MNHEY, CDR2 SVGAGI. The CDR3 loop is CASSRTANYGYTF. The CDR3, as DNA: TGTGCCAGCAGCAGGACAGCTAACTATGGCTACACCTTC.

This clone was counted a single time. The rearrangement joins TRBV27 to TRBJ2-1; D is ambiguous. V lost 0 bases, J lost 4 bases, and 13 bases lay in between. The CDR3 runs 16 residues. Germline CDR1 is MNHEY and CDR2 is SMNVEV (reference sequence). In DNA form, the CDR3 reads TGTGCCAGCAGTTTATCACAGAACCTCCTGTACAATGAGCAGTTCTTC. Translating it yields CASSLSQNLLYNEQFF.

CDR3 DNA sequence: TGTGCCAGCAGCCCACGAACGGGCCAAGAGACCCAGTACTTC. Protein product: CASSPRTGQETQYF. V is TRBV7-6 and J is TRBJ2-5, with unresolved D. The CDR3 has 14 residues. Trimming stripped 5 bases from V and 1 base from J, with 11 bases between. Per the germline V gene, CDR1 is SGHVS and CDR2 is FNYEAQ.

The chain couples TRBV19 to TRBJ1-5; no definite D call. The CDR3 is 13 residues long. Germline V lookup: CDR1 LNHDA, CDR2 SQIVND (reference sequence). Trimming took off 8 bases at V and 6 bases at J, with 14 bases between the two ends. CDR3: CASETLRGQPQHF. CDR3 nucleotides: TGTGCCAGTGAAACCCTTCGGGGTCAGCCCCAGCATTTT.

The rearrangement uses TRBV21-1 and TRBJ2-4; the table's D call, TRBD1, has no DNA check behind it. TRBV21-1 is marked as a pseudogene. This CDR3 is built from 12 residues. CDR3 sequence (DNA): TGTGCCAGCAGACGGACAGGGAACATTCAGTACTTC. This translates into CASRRTGNIQYF.

This chain uses TRBV7-2 with TRBJ2-1, with D possibly matching TRBD2 (5 bases). V lost 5 bases, J lost 0 bases, and 11 bases lay in between. Germline CDR1 is SGHTA and CDR2 is FQGNSA. This CDR3 comprises 15 residues. Here the CDR3 DNA reads TGTGCCAGCAGCCGCGACTACAGCTCCTACAATGAGCAGTTCTTC. This sequence encodes CASSRDYSSYNEQFF.

V is TRBV4-3 and J is TRBJ2-7, with 11 bases lining up with TRBD2. Losses at the gene ends were 0 bases for V and 6 bases for J; bases not matched to a gene: 10. The CDR3 consists of 17 residues. Germline V gene data show CDR1 as LGHNA and CDR2 as YSLEER. The CDR3 DNA sequence: TGCGCCAGCAGCCAAGACCGTACTAGCGGGAGACCCCTCGAGCAGTACTTC. It encodes CASSQDRTSGRPLEQYF.

The chain joins TRBV7-2 to TRBJ2-3; perhaps TRBD2 as D (5 bases). The germline V gene encodes CDR1 SGHTA and CDR2 FQGNSA. With 1 base removed from V and 5 bases from J, the gap between germline ends came to 16 bases. CDR3 length equals 16 residues. For the CDR3, the DNA is TGTGCCAGCAGCTTAGTTACGGTATTAGGAGGAGATACGCAGTATTTT. Translated, it gives CASSLVTVLGGDTQYF.

The rearrangement links TRBV11-2 to TRBJ1-4; the D gene is possibly TRBD1 (6 bases). V was cut by 3 bases and J by 8 bases, with 16 bases left in between. This CDR3 has 15 amino acids. The germline CDR1 and CDR2 sequences are SGHAT and FQNNGV. CDR3 sequence: CASSFAPRGEEKLFF. CDR3 nucleotide sequence: TGTGCCAGCAGCTTCGCTCCCAGGGGAGAGGAAAAACTGTTTTTT. Drawing the rest from reference TRBV11-2 and TRBJ1-4, the complete variable domain is EAGVAQSPRYKIIEKRQSVAFWCNPISGHATLYWYQQILGQGPKLLIQFQNNGVVDDSQLPKDRFSAERLKGVDSTLKIQPAKLEDSAVYLCASSFAPRGEEKLFFGSGTQLSVL.

This clone occurred once. The rearrangement uses TRBV2 and TRBJ1-1; TRBD1 matches 7 bases. Germline CDR1 reads SNHLY; CDR2 reads FYNNEI. The V gene end was trimmed by 7 bases and the J gene end by 0 bases; junction bases not matched to a gene: 5. This CDR3 region has 14 residues. CDR3 protein: CASTLQGMNTEAFF. The DNA for the CDR3 is TGTGCCAGCACCCTACAGGGGATGAACACTGAAGCTTTCTTT.

This chain uses TRBV5-4 with TRBJ2-7; a possible D gene is TRBD1 (6 bases). The CDR3 length is 14 residues. Trimming removed 1 base from V and 4 bases from J, with 12 bases in between. Per the germline V gene, CDR1 is SGHNT and CDR2 is YYREEE (reference sequence). The CDR3 is CASSLFRGGYEQYF. The CDR3 region has the DNA TGTGCCAGCAGCTTGTTCAGGGGTGGGTACGAGCAGTACTTC.